The T cell receptor (beta chain) under discussion was sequenced for a study of blood T cell repertoires in COVID-19. There are a few counts of this clone. Other DNA sequences of this sample code for an identical CDR3. Original data processing: Reference gene primer amplification yielded estimated nucleated cell counts. Assay used: immunoSEQ multiplex PCR; TCRdb lists only in-frame clones, some missing. The V and J calls and the clone size are those of that table, but D and trimming were determined from the DNA. In the table there are 270,000 or so clones, less than 95% of which are singletons. The germline gives CDR1 SGDLS, CDR2 YYNGEE. V shed 0 bases and J shed 5 bases, with 8 bases lying between them. The CDR3 loop spans 13 amino acids.

This clonotype was sampled from a man aged 35 to 55 who had been exposed to COVID-19. Material: PBMCs or T cells enriched from blood (not recorded which). This chain uses TRBV9 with TRBJ1-1, with D possibly matching TRBD1 (5 bases). In nucleotides, the CDR3 is TGTGCCAGCAGCGTAGGGGGGAGGACTGAAGCTTTCTTT. It specifies CASSVGGRTEAFF.